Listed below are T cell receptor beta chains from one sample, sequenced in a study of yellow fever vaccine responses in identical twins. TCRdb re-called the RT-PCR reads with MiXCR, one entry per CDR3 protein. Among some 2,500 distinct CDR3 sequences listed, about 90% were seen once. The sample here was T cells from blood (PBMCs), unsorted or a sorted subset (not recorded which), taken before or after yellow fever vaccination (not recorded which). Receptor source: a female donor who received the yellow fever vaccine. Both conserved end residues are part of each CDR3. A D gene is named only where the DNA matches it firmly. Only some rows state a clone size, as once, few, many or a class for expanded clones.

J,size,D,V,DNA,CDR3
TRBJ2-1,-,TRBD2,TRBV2,TGTGCCAGTACCGGACTAGCGGACAATGAGCAGTTCTTC,CASTGLADNEQFF
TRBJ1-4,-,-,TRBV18,TGTGCCAGCTCACCACAGAGGAATGAAAAACTGTTTTTT,CASSPQRNEKLFF
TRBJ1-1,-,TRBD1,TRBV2,TGTGCCAGCTACCGGACAGGTAACACTGAAGCTTTCTTT,CASYRTGNTEAFF
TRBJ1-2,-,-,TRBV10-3,TGTGCCATCAGTGAGTCGCGCAGGGAGGGTGGCTACACCTTC,CAISESRREGGYTF
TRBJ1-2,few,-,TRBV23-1,TGCGCCAGCAGTCATGGGAGGGCGAACTATGGCTACACCTTC,CASSHGRANYGYTF
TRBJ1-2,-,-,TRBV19,TGTGCCAGTAGAATGACAGCTAACTATGGCTACACCTTC,CASRMTANYGYTF
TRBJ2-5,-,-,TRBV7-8,TGTGCCAGCAGCTGGGTTCTGTACCAAGAGACCCAGTACTTC,CASSWVLYQETQYF
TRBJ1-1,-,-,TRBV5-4,TGTGCCAGCAGCTACGGAAGTTTCGAAGCTTTCTTT,CASSYGSFEAFF
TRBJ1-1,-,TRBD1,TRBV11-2,TGTGCCAGCAGCCCCGCATCACAGGGGGTTACTGAAGCTTTCTTT,CASSPASQGVTEAFF
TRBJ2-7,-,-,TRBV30,TGTGCCTGGAGTGTAGGGCGGAGTTCCTACGAGCAGTACTTC,CAWSVGRSSYEQYF
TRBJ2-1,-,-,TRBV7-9,TGTGCCAGCAGCTTATCGCCTAGCTGGTATGAGCAGTTCTTC,CASSLSPSWYEQFF
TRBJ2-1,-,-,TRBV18,TGTGCCAGCTCGCTAACTAGGCTGGATGAGCAGTTCTTC,CASSLTRLDEQFF
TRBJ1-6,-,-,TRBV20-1,TGCAGTGCTAGCGCAGTAAATTCACCCCTCCACTTT,CSASAVNSPLHF
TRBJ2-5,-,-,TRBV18,TGTGCCAGCTCACCACCGGAGGGGCCAGGGCCCCAGTACTTC,CASSPPEGPGPQYF
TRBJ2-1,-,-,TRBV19,TGTGCCAGCCGGGACACCCAGTCTGGCCATGAGCAGTTCTTC,CASRDTQSGHEQFF
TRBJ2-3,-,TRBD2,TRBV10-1,TGCGCCAGCAGTGAGTCCTGGACTAGCGGGAGACCGGACACAGATACGCAGTATTTT,CASSESWTSGRPDTDTQYF
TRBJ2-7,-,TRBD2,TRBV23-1,TGCGCCAGCAGTCCCCGGGGGGGTTCCTACGAGCAGTACTTC,CASSPRGGSYEQYF
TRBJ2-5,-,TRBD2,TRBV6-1,TGTGCCAGCAGGTCTAGCGGGGCTAAAGACACCCAGTACTTC,CASRSSGAKDTQYF
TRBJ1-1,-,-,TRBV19,TGTGCCAGTACCCAGAGGACCGAATCTTCTGAAGCTTTCTTT,CASTQRTESSEAFF
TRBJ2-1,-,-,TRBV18,TGTGCCAGCTCATCGGACAGTTACAATGAGCAGTTCTTC,CASSSDSYNEQFF
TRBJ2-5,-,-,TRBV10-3,TGTGCCATCAGTGAGTCGCCGGGTGGCCAAGAGACCCAGTACTTC,CAISESPGGQETQYF
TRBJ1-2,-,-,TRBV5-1,TGCGCCAGCAGCTTGGAACAGCAGAGAAGCTATGGCTACACCTTC,CASSLEQQRSYGYTF
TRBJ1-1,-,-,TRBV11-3,TGTGCCAGCAGCTTCGACGGTCTAGGGGGCACTGAAGCTTTCTTT,CASSFDGLGGTEAFF
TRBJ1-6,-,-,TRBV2,TGTGCCAGCAGCCCGGGACTAAATTCACCCCTCCACTTT,CASSPGLNSPLHF
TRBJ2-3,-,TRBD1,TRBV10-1,TGCGCCAGCAGTGAGGAGGGCAGGGGGCGGACAGATACGCAGTATTTT,CASSEEGRGRTDTQYF
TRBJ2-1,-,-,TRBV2,TGTGCCAGCAGTGACTGGCGGTTGAATACCTACAATGAGCAGTTCTTC,CASSDWRLNTYNEQFF
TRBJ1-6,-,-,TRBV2,TGTGCCAGCACGGGTACGGGCCAACCCCTCCACTTT,CASTGTGQPLHF
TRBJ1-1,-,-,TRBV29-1,TGCAGCGTAAGGGGGACTAACACTGAAGCTTTCTTT,CSVRGTNTEAFF
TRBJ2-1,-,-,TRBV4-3,TGCGCCAGCAGCCAAGTTGACATCTTCGCCTACAATGAGCAGTTCTTC,CASSQVDIFAYNEQFF
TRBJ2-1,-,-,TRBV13,TGTGCCAGCAGCTTAGGCACAGGCATTTACAATGAGCAGTTCTTC,CASSLGTGIYNEQFF
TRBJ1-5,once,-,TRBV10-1,TGCGCCAGCAGTTCCGGGACACCAAATCAGCCCCAGCATTTT,CASSSGTPNQPQHF
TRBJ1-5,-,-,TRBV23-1,TGCGCCAGCAGTCATTCGCGGTTGGGGGATCAGCCCCAGCATTTT,CASSHSRLGDQPQHF
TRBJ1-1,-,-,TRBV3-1,TGTGCCAGCAGCCAAGATTCAGCGAACACTGAAGCTTTCTTT,CASSQDSANTEAFF
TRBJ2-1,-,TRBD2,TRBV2,TGTGCCAGCAGTTGGACTAGCGGTATTAACAATGAGCAGTTCTTC,CASSWTSGINNEQFF
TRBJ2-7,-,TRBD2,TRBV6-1,TGTGCCAGCACCCAGACTAGCGGTAATTTCTACGAGCAGTACTTC,CASTQTSGNFYEQYF
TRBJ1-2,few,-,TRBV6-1,TGTGCCAGCAGCCTTAGACCGGGTCACTATGGCTACACCTTC,CASSLRPGHYGYTF
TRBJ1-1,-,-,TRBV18,TGTGCCAGCTCGGTAAACAGGGACTCTGAAGCTTTCTTT,CASSVNRDSEAFF
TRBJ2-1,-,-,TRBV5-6,TGTGCCAGCACCCTCAAATACCTCTCCTACAATGAGCAGTTCTTC,CASTLKYLSYNEQFF
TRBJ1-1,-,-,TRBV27,TGTGCCAGCAGTTTAGGAGCGGGGCGAAGTTTCCAAGCTTTCTTT,CASSLGAGRSFQAFF
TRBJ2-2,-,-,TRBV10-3,TGTGCCATCACCGCCGGGTGGAACACCGGGGAGCTGTTTTTT,CAITAGWNTGELFF
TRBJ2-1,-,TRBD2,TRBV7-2,TGTGCCAGCAGCTTAGCTAGACTAGCGGACAATGAGCAGTTCTTC,CASSLARLADNEQFF
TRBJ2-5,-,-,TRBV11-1,TGTGCCAGCAGCTTAGCTCTGGTCTCGGAGACCCAGTACTTC,CASSLALVSETQYF
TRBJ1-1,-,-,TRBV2,TGTGCCAGCCGCAGGGACGGATTAAACACTGAAGCTTTCTTT,CASRRDGLNTEAFF
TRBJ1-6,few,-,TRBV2,TGTGCCAGCAGTGAGCAGGGATCGCGAAATTCACCCCTCCACTTT,CASSEQGSRNSPLHF
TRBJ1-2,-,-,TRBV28,TGTGCCAGCAGTCCCCCGAGGGGGAACTATGGCTACACCTTC,CASSPPRGNYGYTF